This T cell receptor beta chain was documented in a study of cytomegalovirus exposure and HLA in healthy donors. Broader study findings: TCR clusters originating in the first cohort tended to co-occur in the 120 validation repertoires, according to a later analysis. The study listed 150 to 200 cytomegalovirus-associated TCR beta chains.

This CDR3 comprises 13 residues. Germline CDR1 is SGDLS and CDR2 is YYNGEE. The V end lost 4 bases, the J end lost 7 bases, and 14 bases lay between the germline ends. The count of this clone is one. As yet, its antigen is unknown. Profiling relied on immunoSEQ multiplex PCR, and the TCRdb table lists in-frame clones only, not all of them. The sample has tens of thousands of clones; roughly 92% are singletons. The TCR comes from a woman aged 18 to 35 in good health and CMV-seronegative. The chain combines TRBV9 with TRBJ1-2; maybe TRBD1 (6 bases). Sample: PBMCs. DNA for the CDR3: TGTGCCAGCAGCTCCAACTCAGGGGTTGGCTACACCTTC. It translates to CASSSNSGVGYTF.